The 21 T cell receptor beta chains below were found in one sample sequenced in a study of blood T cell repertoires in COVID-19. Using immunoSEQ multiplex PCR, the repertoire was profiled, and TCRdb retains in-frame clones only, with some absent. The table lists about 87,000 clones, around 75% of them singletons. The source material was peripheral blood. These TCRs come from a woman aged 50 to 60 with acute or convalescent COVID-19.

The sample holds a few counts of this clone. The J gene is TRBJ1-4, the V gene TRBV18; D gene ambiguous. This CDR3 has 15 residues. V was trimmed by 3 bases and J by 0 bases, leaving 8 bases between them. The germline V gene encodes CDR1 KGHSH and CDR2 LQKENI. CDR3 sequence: CASSPSFATNEKLFF. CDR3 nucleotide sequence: TGTGCCAGCTCACCTTCCTTTGCAACTAATGAAAAACTGTTTTTT.

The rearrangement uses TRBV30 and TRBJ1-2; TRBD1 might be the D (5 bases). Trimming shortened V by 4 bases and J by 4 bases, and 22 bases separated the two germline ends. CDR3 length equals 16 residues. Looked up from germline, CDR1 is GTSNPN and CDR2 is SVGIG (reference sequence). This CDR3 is CAWTYRTSLIGYGYTF. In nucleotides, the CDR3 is TGTGCCTGGACGTACAGGACCTCTTTAATTGGCTATGGCTACACCTTC.

For the CDR3, the DNA is TGTGCCAGCAGCCAAGGGACAGGGGGGATTGGGGGCACTGAAGCTTTCTTT. It encodes CASSQGTGGIGGTEAFF. This rearrangement joins TRBV5-4 to TRBJ1-1, with 11 bases fitting TRBD1. With 4 bases clipped from V and 4 bases from J, the junction kept 12 bases outside the gene matches. The CDR3 runs 17 residues. Germline V gene data show CDR1 as SGHNT and CDR2 as YYREEE (reference sequence). The full variable domain, with the rest looked up from reference TRBV5-4 and TRBJ1-1, is ETGVTQSPTHLIKTRGQQVTLRCSSQSGHNTVSWYQQALGQGPQFIFQYYREEENGRGNFPPRFSGLQFPNYSSELNVNALELDDSALYLCASSQGTGGIGGTEAFFGQGTRLTVV.

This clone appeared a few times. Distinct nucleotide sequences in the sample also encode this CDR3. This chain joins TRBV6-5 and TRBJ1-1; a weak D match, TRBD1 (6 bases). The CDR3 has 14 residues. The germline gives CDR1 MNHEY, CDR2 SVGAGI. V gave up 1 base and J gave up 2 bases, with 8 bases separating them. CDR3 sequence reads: CASSYLQGNTEAFF. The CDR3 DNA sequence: TGTGCCAGCAGTTACTTACAGGGAAACACTGAAGCTTTCTTT.

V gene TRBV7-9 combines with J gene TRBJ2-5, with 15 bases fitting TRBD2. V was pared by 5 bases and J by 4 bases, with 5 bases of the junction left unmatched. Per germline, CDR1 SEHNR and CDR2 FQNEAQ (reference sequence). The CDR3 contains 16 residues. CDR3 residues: CASSPGLAGGRETQYF. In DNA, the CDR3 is TGTGCCAGCAGCCCAGGACTAGCGGGGGGGAGAGAGACCCAGTACTTC.

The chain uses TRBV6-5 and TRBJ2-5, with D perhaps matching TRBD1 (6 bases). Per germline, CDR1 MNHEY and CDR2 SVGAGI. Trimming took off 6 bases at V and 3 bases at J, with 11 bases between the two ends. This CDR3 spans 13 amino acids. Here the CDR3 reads CASSRGQKETQYF. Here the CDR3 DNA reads TGTGCCAGCAGCCGAGGACAGAAAGAGACCCAGTACTTC.

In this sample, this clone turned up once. The CDR3 protein is CASSAPTTYNEQFF. The DNA for the CDR3 is TGTGCCAGCAGCGCCCCAACTACCTACAATGAGCAGTTCTTC. This chain joins TRBV9 and TRBJ2-1; D is uncertain. The CDR3 spans 14 residues. CDR1 and CDR2 (germline): SGDLS, YYNGEE. V shed 3 bases and J shed 2 bases, with 9 bases lying between them.

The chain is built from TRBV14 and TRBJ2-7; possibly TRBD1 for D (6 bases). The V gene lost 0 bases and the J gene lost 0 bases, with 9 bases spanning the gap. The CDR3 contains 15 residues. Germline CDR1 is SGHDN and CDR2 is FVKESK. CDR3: CASSQDRGFSYEQYF. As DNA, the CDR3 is TGTGCCAGCAGCCAAGATAGGGGGTTCTCCTACGAGCAGTACTTC.

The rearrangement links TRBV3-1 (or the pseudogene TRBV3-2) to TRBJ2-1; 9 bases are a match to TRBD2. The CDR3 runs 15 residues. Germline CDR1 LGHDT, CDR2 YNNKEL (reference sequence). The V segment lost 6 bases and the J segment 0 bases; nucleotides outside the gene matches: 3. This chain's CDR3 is CASRLAGSSYNEQFF. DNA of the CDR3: TGTGCCAGCAGGCTAGCGGGGAGCTCCTACAATGAGCAGTTCTTC.

The chain's CDR3 is CASSPVTLDSRYTF. The CDR3 DNA sequence: TGTGCCAGCAGCCCGGTAACTCTGGACAGTCGCTACACCTTC. The rearrangement joins TRBV7-8 to TRBJ1-2; perhaps TRBD1 as D (6 bases). Trimming pared 5 bases from V and 9 bases from J, leaving 19 bases between. The germline V gene encodes CDR1 SGHVS and CDR2 FQNEAQ. The CDR3 runs to 14 residues.

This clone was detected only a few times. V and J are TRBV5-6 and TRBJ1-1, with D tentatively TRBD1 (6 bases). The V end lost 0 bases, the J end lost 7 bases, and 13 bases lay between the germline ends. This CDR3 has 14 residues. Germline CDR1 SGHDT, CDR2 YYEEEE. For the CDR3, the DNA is TGTGCCAGCAGCTTGGCAGGGGAACTGGGTGAAGCTTTCTTT. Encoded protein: CASSLAGELGEAFF.

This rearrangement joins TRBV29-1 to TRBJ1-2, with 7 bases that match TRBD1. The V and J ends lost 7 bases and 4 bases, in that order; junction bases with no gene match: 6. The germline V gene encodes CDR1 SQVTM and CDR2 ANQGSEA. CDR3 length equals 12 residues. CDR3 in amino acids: CSAGTETYGYTF. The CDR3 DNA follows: TGCAGCGCCGGGACAGAAACCTATGGCTACACCTTC.

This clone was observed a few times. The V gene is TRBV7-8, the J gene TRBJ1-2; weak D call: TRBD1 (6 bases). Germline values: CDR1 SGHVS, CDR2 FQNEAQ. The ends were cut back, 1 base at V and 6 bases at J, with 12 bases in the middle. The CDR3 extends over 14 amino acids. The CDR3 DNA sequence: TGTGCCAGCAGCTTAGAGGGGGGGCAGGATGGCTACACCTTC. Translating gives CASSLEGGQDGYTF.

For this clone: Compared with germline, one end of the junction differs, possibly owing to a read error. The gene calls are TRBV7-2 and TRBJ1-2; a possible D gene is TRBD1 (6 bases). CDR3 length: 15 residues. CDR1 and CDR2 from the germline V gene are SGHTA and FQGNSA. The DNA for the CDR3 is TGTGCCAGCAGCTCACGGGGGGGCGCGAACTATGGCCACACCTTC. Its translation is CASSSRGGANYGHTF.

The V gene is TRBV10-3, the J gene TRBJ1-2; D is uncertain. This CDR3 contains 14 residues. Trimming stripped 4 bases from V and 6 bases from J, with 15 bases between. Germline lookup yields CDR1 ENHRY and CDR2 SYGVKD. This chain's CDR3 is CAISGEGEADGYTF. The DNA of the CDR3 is TGTGCCATCAGTGGGGAGGGCGAAGCGGATGGCTACACCTTC.

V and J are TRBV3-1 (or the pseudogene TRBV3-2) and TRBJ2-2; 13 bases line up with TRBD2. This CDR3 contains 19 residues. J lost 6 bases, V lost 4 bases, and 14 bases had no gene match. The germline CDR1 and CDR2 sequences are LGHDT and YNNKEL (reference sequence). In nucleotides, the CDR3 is TGTGCCAGCAGCCCGCGGGGGGGACTAGCGGGGAGGAGAGCCGGGGAGCTGTTTTTT. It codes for CASSPRGGLAGRRAGELFF.

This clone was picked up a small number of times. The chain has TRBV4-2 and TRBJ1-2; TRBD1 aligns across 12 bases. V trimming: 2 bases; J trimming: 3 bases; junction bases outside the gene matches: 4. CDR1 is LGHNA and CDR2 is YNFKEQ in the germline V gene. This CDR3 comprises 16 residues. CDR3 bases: TGTGCCAGCAGCCAACTGGGACAGGGGGCGGACTATGGCTACACCTTC. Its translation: CASSQLGQGADYGYTF.

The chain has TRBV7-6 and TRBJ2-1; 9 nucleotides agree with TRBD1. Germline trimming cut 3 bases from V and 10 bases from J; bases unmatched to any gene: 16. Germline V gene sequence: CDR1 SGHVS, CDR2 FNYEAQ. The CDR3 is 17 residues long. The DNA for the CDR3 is TGTGCCAGCAGCTTCCCAGGTAGGGACAGGGAAATGGGGGAGCAGTTCTTC. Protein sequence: CASSFPGRDREMGEQFF.

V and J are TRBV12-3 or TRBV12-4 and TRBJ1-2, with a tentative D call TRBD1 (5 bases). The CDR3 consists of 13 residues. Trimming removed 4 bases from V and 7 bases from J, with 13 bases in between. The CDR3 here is CASSSRRDSGYTF. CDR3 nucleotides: TGTGCCAGCAGTTCAAGACGGGACTCTGGCTACACCTTC.

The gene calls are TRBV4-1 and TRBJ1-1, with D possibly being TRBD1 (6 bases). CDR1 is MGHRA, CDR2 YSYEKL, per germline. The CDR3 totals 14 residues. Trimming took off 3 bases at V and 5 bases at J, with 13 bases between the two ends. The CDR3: CASSHLDSGTEAFF. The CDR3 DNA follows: TGCGCCAGCAGCCACCTGGACAGCGGAACTGAAGCTTTCTTT.

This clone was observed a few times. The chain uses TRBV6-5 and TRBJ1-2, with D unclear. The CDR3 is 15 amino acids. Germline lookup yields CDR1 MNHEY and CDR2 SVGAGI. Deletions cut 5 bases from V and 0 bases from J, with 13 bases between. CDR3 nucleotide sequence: TGTGCCAGCAGTCGCTTTCGGGTAGCTAACTATGGCTACACCTTC. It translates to CASSRFRVANYGYTF.